These 7 T cell receptor beta chains were all obtained from the same sample, sequenced in a study of shared clonotypes between healthy human individuals. Assay used: immunoSEQ multiplex PCR; TCRdb lists only in-frame clones, some missing. The data contain approximately 98,000 clones, around 65% of them seen just once; the ten biggest clones take up roughly 22%. Sequenced input: memory CD8+ T cells sorted from blood. Subset noted: CD45RO+ cells pooled with CCR7-negative TemRA cells. Receptor source: a woman aged 30 to 39 in good health.

The V gene is TRBV6-1, the J gene TRBJ2-7; weak D call: TRBD2 (7 bases). This CDR3 is built from 14 residues. The germline V and J ends were trimmed by 5 bases and 3 bases, with 14 bases remaining between them. Germline loops: CDR1 MNHNS, CDR2 SASEGT. The CDR3 region is CASSSQGGGYEQYF. CDR3 nucleotides: TGTGCCAGCAGTTCACAAGGGGGGGGCTACGAGCAGTACTTC.

Remarks on this clone: This same CDR3 is encoded by further DNA sequences in the sample. The chain recombines TRBV30 with TRBJ1-1; no clear D. Germline-derived CDR1 and CDR2 are GTSNPN and SVGIG (reference sequence). CDR3 length: 11 amino acids. With 0 bases removed from V and 8 bases from J, the gap between germline ends came to 7 bases. In nucleotides, the CDR3 is TGTGCCTGGAGTGTTTTACAGGAAGCTTTCTTT. Its protein product is CAWSVLQEAFF.

The rearrangement joins TRBV4-2 to TRBJ2-7; D call uncertain. Deletions cut 5 bases from V and 2 bases from J, with 19 bases between. The CDR3 is made up of 16 amino acids. In germline, CDR1 is LGHNA, CDR2 YNFKEQ. Here the CDR3 reads CASSIEAFLWTYEQYF. As DNA, the CDR3 is TGTGCCAGCAGCATAGAAGCCTTCCTGTGGACCTACGAGCAGTACTTC.

This chain uses TRBV5-6 with TRBJ2-2; D is unclear. The ends were cut back, 1 base at V and 5 bases at J, with 9 bases in the middle. The germline V gene encodes CDR1 SGHDT and CDR2 YYEEEE. CDR3 size: 14 residues. In DNA, the CDR3 is TGTGCCAGCAGCTTGAATAGGGAAACCGGGGAGCTGTTTTTT. It yields the protein CASSLNRETGELFF.

The V call is TRBV7-6, the J call TRBJ2-7, with D unresolved. There are 19 residues in the CDR3. CDR1 SGHVS and CDR2 FNYEAQ come from the germline V gene. Trimming shortened V by 5 bases and J by 5 bases, and 31 bases separated the two germline ends. The CDR3 DNA is TGTGCCAGCAGCCCACGTGTGGTAGCTTGGCAGACCCTCCATGACGAGCAGTACTTC. The encoded protein is CASSPRVVAWQTLHDEQYF.

This clone was detected ten times or more. The V and J genes are TRBV7-8 and TRBJ2-7; D remains ambiguous. This CDR3 is 15 amino acids long. Germline V lookup: CDR1 SGHVS, CDR2 FQNEAQ. Trimming cost V 4 bases and J 3 bases, with 16 bases left between them. The CDR3 here is CASSSGPANRYEQYF. CDR3 DNA sequence: TGTGCCAGCAGCTCTGGACCGGCGAACCGCTACGAGCAGTACTTC. The full variable domain, in which reference TRBV7-8 and TRBJ2-7 provide the parts outside the CDR3, is GAGVSQSPRYKVAKRGQDVALRCDPISGHVSLFWYQQALGQGPEFLTYFQNEAQLDKSGLPSDRFFAERPEGSVSTLKIQRTQQEDSAVYLCASSSGPANRYEQYFGPGTRLTVT.

This clone has more than one count but fewer than ten. The chain combines TRBV28 with TRBJ2-1; D gene ambiguous. Germline loops: CDR1 MDHEN, CDR2 SYDVKM. The CDR3 contains 13 residues. Trimming stripped 2 bases from V and 3 bases from J, with 5 bases between. The CDR3 sequence is CASSLNIYNEQFF. The CDR3 nucleotides read TGTGCCAGCAGTTTAAACATCTACAATGAGCAGTTCTTC.